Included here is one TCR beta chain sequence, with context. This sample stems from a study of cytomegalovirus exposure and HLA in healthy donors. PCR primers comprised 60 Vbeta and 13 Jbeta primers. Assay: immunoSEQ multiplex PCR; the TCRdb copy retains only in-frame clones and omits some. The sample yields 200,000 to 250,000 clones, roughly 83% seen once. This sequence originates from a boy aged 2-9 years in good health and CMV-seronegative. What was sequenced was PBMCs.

CDR3 nucleotide sequence: TGTGCCAGCAGTTACCGGACTTCCAGCTACGAGCAGTACTTC. Translating it yields CASSYRTSSYEQYF. The V and J genes are TRBV6-5 and TRBJ2-7; D might be TRBD2 (5 bases). Trimming took 2 bases from V and 3 from J, leaving 11 bases between them. Per germline, CDR1 MNHEY and CDR2 SVGAGI. The CDR3 extends over 14 amino acids.